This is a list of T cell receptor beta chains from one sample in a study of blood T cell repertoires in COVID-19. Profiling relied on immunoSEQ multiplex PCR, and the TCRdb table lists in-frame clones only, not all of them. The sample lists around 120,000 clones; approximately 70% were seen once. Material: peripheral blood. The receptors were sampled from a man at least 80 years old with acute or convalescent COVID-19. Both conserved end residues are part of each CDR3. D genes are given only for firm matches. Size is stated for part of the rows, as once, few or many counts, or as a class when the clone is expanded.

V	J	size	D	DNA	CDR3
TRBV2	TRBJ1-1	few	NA	TGTGCCAGCAAGGGACGGGGGGGGAACACTGAAGCTTTCTTT	CASKGRGGNTEAFF
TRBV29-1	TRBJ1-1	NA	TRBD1	TGCAGCGTACCGACAGGGCCTGAAGCTTTCTTT	CSVPTGPEAFF
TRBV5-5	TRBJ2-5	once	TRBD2	TGTGCCAGCAGTGCGAGCGGGAGTCGATGGGAGACCCAGTACTTC	CASSASGSRWETQYF
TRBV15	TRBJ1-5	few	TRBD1	TGTGCCACCAGCAACCACAGGGGCGGTCAGCCCCAGCATTTT	CATSNHRGGQPQHF
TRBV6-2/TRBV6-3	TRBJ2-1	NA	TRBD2	TGTGCCAGCAGTACCTTACTAGCGGGAGCCAATGAGCAGTTCTTC	CASSTLLAGANEQFF
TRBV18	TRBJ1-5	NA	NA	TGTGCCAGCTCACCTTCCGGGATCAATAGCAATCAGCCCCAGCATTTT	CASSPSGINSNQPQHF
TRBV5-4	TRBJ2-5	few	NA	TGTGCCAGCAGCTTGCAGGGGGGCAAAGAGACCCAGTACTTC	CASSLQGGKETQYF
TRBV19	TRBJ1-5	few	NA	TGTGCCAGTAGTTCCAGGGAACCCCAGCCCCAGCATTTT	CASSSREPQPQHF
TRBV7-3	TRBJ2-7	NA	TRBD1	TGTGCCAGCAGCCCCGGGACAGGGGCCTTAGAGCAGTACTTC	CASSPGTGALEQYF
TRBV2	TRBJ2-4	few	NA	TGTGCCAGCAGCCAGACAGGGACTCTAGCCAAAAACATTCAGTACTTC	CASSQTGTLAKNIQYF
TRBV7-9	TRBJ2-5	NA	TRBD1	TGTGCCAGCAGCTTAGTGGGGACAGGCCAAGAGACCCAGTACTTC	CASSLVGTGQETQYF
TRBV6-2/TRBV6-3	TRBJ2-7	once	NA	TGTGCCAGCAGTCAGGGGCGGGGGATCTACGAGCAGTACTTC	CASSQGRGIYEQYF
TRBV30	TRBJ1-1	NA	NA	TGTGCCTGGGCACAGACCAACACTGAAGCTTTCTTT	CAWAQTNTEAFF
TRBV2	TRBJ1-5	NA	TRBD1	TGTGCCAGCAGTGAAGGACAGGGTTGGCAGCCCCAGCATTTT	CASSEGQGWQPQHF
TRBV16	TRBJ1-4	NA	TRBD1	TGTGCCAGCAGCTTCGGGACAGCCAGTGAAAAACTGTTTTTT	CASSFGTASEKLFF
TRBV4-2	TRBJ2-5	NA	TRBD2	TGTGCCAGCAGCGATCGGGGGGAGGGAAGTGAGACCCAGTACTTC	CASSDRGEGSETQYF
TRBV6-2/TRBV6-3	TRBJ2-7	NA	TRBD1	TGTGCCAGCAGTTACTCCCGGACAGGGAACGTGATCTACGAGCAGTACTTC	CASSYSRTGNVIYEQYF
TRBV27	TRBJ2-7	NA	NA	TGTGCCAGCAGTCCGAGACAGAACTCGGAGATTTACGAGCAGTACTTC	CASSPRQNSEIYEQYF
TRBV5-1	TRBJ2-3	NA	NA	TGCGCCAGCAGCTTACAGGGGCTAGCGGGAGATACGCAGTATTTT	CASSLQGLAGDTQYF
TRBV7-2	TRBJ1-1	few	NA	TGTGCCAGCAGCTTAGAAGGGCGGGTGAACACTGAAGCTTTCTTT	CASSLEGRVNTEAFF
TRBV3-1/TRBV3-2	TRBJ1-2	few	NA	TGTGCCAGCAGCCAAGGGTTGGCAGGGGAGGGCTACACCTTC	CASSQGLAGEGYTF
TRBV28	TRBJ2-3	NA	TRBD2	TGTGCCAGCAGTCCCACGGTAACTCGGGGGGCAGATACGCAGTATTTT	CASSPTVTRGADTQYF
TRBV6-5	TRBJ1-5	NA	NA	TGTGCCAGCAGTTACAGGGGGGAGGGCCAGCCCCAGCATTTT	CASSYRGEGQPQHF
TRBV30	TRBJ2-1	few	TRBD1	TGTGCCTGGAGTGGCACAGGGGACAATGAGCAGTTCTTC	CAWSGTGDNEQFF